The source of this T cell receptor beta chain is a study of sequential checkpoint blockade in melanoma. Whole-study context: Each arm's sequence ended with maintenance nivolumab. 91 pretreatment tumor DNA samples were TCRβ immunosequenced.

V shed 4 bases, J shed 5 bases, and the junction held 7 bases outside the gene matches. Germline V gene lookup returns CDR1 MGHRA and CDR2 YSYEKL. The CDR3 spans 15 residues. Sequenced by immunoSEQ multiplex PCR; TCRdb stores in-frame clones only, minus some. This sample yields around 35,000 clones, of which 32% are seen a single time; under 2% belongs to the top ten. Regarding this clone: Antigen specificity is unknown.

Study-wide findings and caveats: For nivolumab-first patients, baseline tumor clonality was associated with response.

Indicated treatment: randomized to nivolumab then ipilimumab (arm A) or the reverse (arm B). The starting material was tumor tissue (inferred from file names), obtained from a patient given nivolumab and ipilimumab in sequence. This chain links TRBV4-1 with TRBJ2-7; 11 bases are a match to TRBD1. The receptor's source is a human donor with melanoma. The CDR3, as DNA: TGCGCCAGCAGCCCCGGGACAGGGGGGAATAACGAGCAGTACTTC. It is translated as CASSPGTGGNNEQYF.